This T cell receptor (beta chain) comes out of a study of cytomegalovirus exposure and HLA in healthy donors (dated by TCRdb to about 2017). Context from the whole study: In an earlier analysis of under 750 of the donors, roughly 300 Gb of sequence data and 90 million to 120 million unique TCR beta sequences from roughly 190 million T cells were reported. Roughly five DR-DQ haplotypes were handled as single units for association and clustering because linkage in the cohort was strong. An early release that covered around 590 HLA-typed donors contained approximately 300 gigabases of sequencing data and 70 million to 100 million unique TCR sequences. An earlier analysis of nearly 600 of the donors applied high-throughput TCR beta sequencing to assess whether each TCR beta V gene segment acted as functional or pseudogenic. A later genetic analysis took genome-wide SNP genotypes for about three fifths of the roughly 700 donors and used that subset as a discovery cohort. All discovery cohort repertoires had been generated using a single sequencing platform. Along with the roughly 670-subject first cohort, a separate validation cohort of over a hundred different subjects was used. Of the roughly 420 genotyped donors, roughly 80% were placed in the genetic ancestry cluster associated with self-reported Caucasian donors. The number of typed donors differed by locus: about 620-630 for A, B, C, DRB1 and DQB1; approximately 520 for DQA1; 606 for DPA1; and around 490 for DPB1. Among under 450 genotyped donors of the cohort, an average of about 240,000 unique TCR beta nucleotide sequences were sequenced per donor, around 18% of them non-productive. In the later analysis, no new phenotypic data were used to find candidate immune exposures; instead, reliance was placed on TCR beta sequences and their occurrence across donors. The study aimed to test whether cataloging public T cell receptors could reveal signatures of past pathogen exposure. HLA typing included class I and class II loci at four-digit resolution. Donor age, sex, ethnicity and CMV serostatus were compiled alongside the repertoire data. The study profiled the T cell repertoires of around 700 subjects by immunosequencing and related them to cytomegalovirus serostatus. The study combined high-throughput TCR immunosequencing, statistical association of individual TCRs with disease status, and machine learning to predict cytomegalovirus infection status. A later analysis re-examined previously published TCR beta repertoires from 500 to 700 donors and added high-resolution HLA genotyping to investigate patterns of TCR occurrence.

As for this clone: The antigen it recognizes is unknown. Within one base of it there is no much larger clone, and no base qualities were kept.

Beyond this particular receptor, the publication reports: HLA typing was unavailable for some donors at each locus, so association tests used only the typed subset. When HLA alleles, especially DR and DQ, strongly co-occurred, attributing TCR associations to individual alleles was difficult. In both the original and validation cohorts, the classifier was reported to diagnose cytomegalovirus status with high specificity and sensitivity. Because the 87-base-pair reads could not distinguish some IMGT-functional V segments, including TRBV6-2 and TRBV6-3, those segments were excluded. In a later genetic analysis, fewer N-insertions in productive TCRs were reported among donors in an Asian-associated ancestry cluster than the roughly 700-donor mean. Correlated functional status among segregating V segments might be attributable to linkage disequilibrium, but an unknown experimental factor could not be ruled out. In this cohort, only TCR beta chains were sequenced, and detectable features were limited by the absence of alpha or paired-chain data. Most TCR sequences were observed very rarely across donors, whereas some public TCRs were present in many individuals. An association between a missense DCLRE1C variant and V-gene and J-gene trimming of TCR beta chains was found in a later genetic analysis and replicated in an independent cohort. Compared with equally common non-associated chains, HLA-associated TCR beta chains in a later analysis were more clonally expanded and had lower generation probabilities. For the cohort, immune exposure information was limited to CMV serostatus. Because counts were too low, about 18 rarely observed V segments, including chromosome 9 orphons, were excluded from the earlier analysis of under 650 of the donors. A later analysis found that most CMV-associated TCR beta chains appeared HLA-restricted, with HLA associations seemingly driven largely by CMV exposure. In a later analysis, 16,951 TCR beta sequences were associated with specific HLA alleles at a false discovery rate of 0.05. A cluster of highly shared sequence variants was judged likely to be a technical artifact of the sequencing pipeline. A few of the identified cytomegalovirus-associated TCR beta chains were confirmed in vitro to be specific for cytomegalovirus antigens. The authors suggested that the approach could potentially be extended to other disease states and immunological phenotypes. In the study, around 150 TCR beta chains were listed as associated with cytomegalovirus. In an earlier analysis of roughly 560 of the donors, most TCR beta V segments were observed in productive rearrangements about 90% or about 30% of the time, broadly matching IMGT annotations. A further reported finding was that TCR beta sequences accurately predicted the HLA-A and HLA-B alleles for most subjects in the first cohort. Sequencing depth was assumed to be roughly uniform across donors in the presence/absence analyses, though that assumption may not hold. According to a later analysis, TCR association rates differed among HLA loci, with DRB1 alleles showing the most associated TCRs and HLA-C alleles showing the fewest. A later analysis reported that several top co-occurrence clusters appeared linked to parvovirus B19, influenza, CMV and Epstein-Barr virus.

V sheds 5 bases and J sheds 3 bases, leaving 14 bases between their ends. According to the germline V gene, CDR1 reads MNHNS and CDR2 reads SASEGT. The CDR3 measures 14 amino acids from cysteine to phenylalanine. Here the CDR3 DNA is all that survives: 42 bases in frame from base 1. The library was obtained by the immunoSEQ multiplex PCR assay. The multiplex PCR relied on a mix of 60 forward primers for TCR Vbeta segments and 13 reverse primers for TCR Jbeta segments. A multiplex PCR assay on genomic DNA amplified the CDR3 region of rearranged TCR beta genes. The amplified TCR beta libraries were sequenced on the Illumina HiSeq System as 87-base-pair reads. The published analysis was carried out like this. Across the 640 or so repertoires, a later analysis counted approximately 75 million unique TCR beta chains, 8.5 million to 12 million of which were shared by at least two donors. Raw reads were error-corrected and collapsed into unique sequences by a nearest-neighbor algorithm in which closely related sequences were merged to remove PCR and sequencing errors. To assign V, D and J gene segments, CDR3 sequences were aligned to IMGT reference sequences. For a sequence to be retained, a match of at least six nucleotides to both a V gene segment and a J gene segment was required. Rearrangements were classified as productive when the CDR3 lacked stop codons and remained in frame with V and J, and all other rearrangements were classified as non-productive. CDR3 was defined according to IMGT convention as the region running from the second conserved V-encoded cysteine to the conserved J-encoded phenylalanine. The earlier analysis of approximately 590 of the donors excluded any sequence lacking an unambiguous match to a single V gene segment. In an earlier analysis of roughly 600 of the donors, a V segment was called functional when productive rearrangements were above 56.7%, and segregating when the standard deviation between donors exceeded 5%. To diagnose cytomegalovirus status from the catalog of TCR beta chain sequences, a statistical classification framework was built. V and J gene assignment, in a later analysis, came from comparing TCR nucleotide sequences with IMGT/GENE-DB human TR gene sequences. Using the TCRdist pipeline, a later analysis assigned CDR3 sequences along with most-parsimonious VDJ recombination scenarios. In a later analysis, each TCR beta chain was defined by its CDR3 amino acid sequence together with its V-gene family, and reads lacking a unique V-gene family were excluded. To address suspected cross-contamination and a sequencing artifact, a later analysis removed a few hundred highly shared, low-generation-probability nucleotide sequences. For each public chain, a later analysis derived a clonal expansion index from normalized ranks of inferred template counts within each repertoire. In a later analysis, generation probabilities were computed with a VDJ recombination model fitted to out-of-frame rearrangements, and the resulting probabilities were checked against IGoR. Hypergeometric tests were used in a later analysis to score TCR-TCR, TCR-HLA and TCR-CMV co-occurrence, with a repertoire-size bias correction applied to the TCR pairs. In a later analysis, false discovery rates were estimated by permuting HLA or CMV assignments 20 times. In a later analysis, co-occurring TCRs were grouped with DBSCAN, and TCRdist sequence similarity was added when clustering was performed within HLA-allele-positive subsets. For co-occurrence clustering, repertoires with fewer than 30,000 or more than 120,000 public chains were excluded, along with about five repertoires with anomalous nucleotide sharing. TCRdb's version of the immuneACCESS table is confined to in-frame rearrangements and falls short of the full clone set. An unresolved V gene accounts for under half of the shortfall where checked; the remainder is of unknown origin. Clone size and the V and J calls come from that table; the DNA yielded D and trimming. The sample data list 100,000 to 150,000 clones, and roughly 79% of these were observed just once. The ten largest make up about 1.8% of the sample.

The cohort consisted of more than 650 healthy bone marrow donors. At the time of sampling, every cohort member was nominally healthy, though immune exposures that went unrecorded were likely present. The donor was CMV seronegative and was included in the group of a few hundred seronegative cohort members. Each donor provided a peripheral blood sample, and peripheral blood mononuclear cells were used for TCR beta sequencing. The Qiagen DNeasy Blood Extraction Kit was used to extract genomic DNA from the blood cell samples. The sequencing input was PBMCs. The clonotype was recovered from a woman in her fifties or sixties in good health and CMV-seronegative. The sequence links TRBV6-1 to TRBJ2-7; a tentative D match to TRBD2 spans 7 bases. The encoded CDR3 is CASSREGRGYEQYF. Read as DNA, the sequence is TGTGCCAGCAGTAGGGAGGGCAGGGGCTACGAGCAGTACTTC.